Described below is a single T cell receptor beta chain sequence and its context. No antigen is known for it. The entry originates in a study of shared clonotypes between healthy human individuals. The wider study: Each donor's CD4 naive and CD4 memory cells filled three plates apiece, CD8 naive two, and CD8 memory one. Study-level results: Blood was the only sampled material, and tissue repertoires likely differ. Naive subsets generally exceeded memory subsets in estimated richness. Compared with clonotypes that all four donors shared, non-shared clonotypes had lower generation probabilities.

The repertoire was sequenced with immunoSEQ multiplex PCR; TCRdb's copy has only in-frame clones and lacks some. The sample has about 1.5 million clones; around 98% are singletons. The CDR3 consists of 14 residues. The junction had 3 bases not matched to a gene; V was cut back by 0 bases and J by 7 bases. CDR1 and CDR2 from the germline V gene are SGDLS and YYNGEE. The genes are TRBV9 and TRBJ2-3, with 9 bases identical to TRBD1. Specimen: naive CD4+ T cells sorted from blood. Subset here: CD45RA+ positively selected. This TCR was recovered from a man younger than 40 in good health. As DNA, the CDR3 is TGTGCCAGCAGCGTAGCACAGGGGGCAAATACGCAGTATTTT. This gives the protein CASSVAQGANTQYF. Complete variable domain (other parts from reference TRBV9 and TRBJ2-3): DSGVTQTPKHLITATGQRVTLRCSPRSGDLSVYWYQQSLDQGLQFLIQYYNGEERAKGNILERFSAQQFPDLHSELNLSSLELGDSALYFCASSVAQGANTQYFGPGTRLTVL.